One sample yielded the 12 T cell receptor beta chains listed below, sequenced in a study of cytomegalovirus exposure and HLA in healthy donors. PCR employed 60 Vbeta and 13 Jbeta primers. Sequencing used immunoSEQ multiplex PCR; TCRdb keeps in-frame clones, though not all of them. The sample includes roughly 190,000 clones, roughly 74% of them seen just once. Material for sequencing was PBMCs. These receptors were obtained from a woman aged 25 to 39 in good health and CMV-seropositive.

This chain joins TRBV5-5 and TRBJ2-7; D is ambiguous. CDR1 and CDR2 (germline): SGHKS, YYEKEE (reference sequence). The V end lost 0 bases, the J end lost 2 bases, and 15 bases lay between the germline ends. The CDR3 is made up of 16 amino acids. This chain's CDR3 is CASSLGARTSAYEQYF. DNA for the CDR3: TGTGCCAGCAGCTTGGGGGCACGAACCTCAGCCTACGAGCAGTACTTC.

The chain employs TRBV19 and TRBJ1-1; 9 bases match TRBD1. Germline lookup yields CDR1 LNHDA and CDR2 SQIVND (reference sequence). Trimming removed 6 bases from V and 5 bases from J; junction bases left unmatched: 7. This CDR3 has 14 residues. CDR3 region: CASRSQGAKTEAFF. The DNA of the CDR3 is TGTGCCAGTAGGTCACAGGGGGCGAAAACTGAAGCTTTCTTT.

This clone occurred once. This chain links TRBV7-9 with TRBJ2-7, with 7 bases identical to TRBD1. Germline CDR1 SEHNR, CDR2 FQNEAQ (reference sequence). V lost 5 bases to trimming and J lost 1 base; unmatched junction nucleotides: 11. CDR3 length: 16 residues. CDR3 amino acids: CASSNSDRASSYEQYF. CDR3 nucleotide sequence: TGTGCCAGCAGCAACTCCGACAGGGCAAGTTCCTACGAGCAGTACTTC.

The chain carries TRBV10-3 and TRBJ2-3; 12 bases are a match to TRBD2. Germline-derived CDR1 and CDR2 are ENHRY and SYGVKD. The CDR3 sequence is 15 residues long. Losses at the gene ends were 9 bases for V and 2 bases for J; bases not matched to a gene: 6. CDR3 DNA sequence: TGTGCCATTAGCCTAGCGGGAGGGCCCACAGATACGCAGTATTTT. It yields the protein CAISLAGGPTDTQYF.

This clone was observed a handful of times. V gene TRBV5-1 combines with J gene TRBJ1-2; TRBD1 aligns across 10 bases. Unmatched junction bases numbered 3, after V lost 0 bases and J lost 7 bases. Germline assignment: CDR1 SGHRS and CDR2 YFSETQ. CDR3 length equals 14 residues. Written as DNA, the CDR3 is TGCGCCAGCAGCTTGGGGGACAGGGGTTTTGGCTACACCTTC. Protein sequence: CASSLGDRGFGYTF. Full variable domain (remainder filled in from reference TRBV5-1 and TRBJ1-2): KAGVTQTPRYLIKTRGQQVTLSCSPISGHRSVSWYQQTPGQGLQFLFEYFSETQRNKGNFPGRFSGRQFSNSRSEMNVSTLELGDSALYLCASSLGDRGFGYTFGSGTRLTVV.

The chain is built from TRBV5-1 and TRBJ2-2, with 7 bases lining up with TRBD1. The germline gives CDR1 SGHRS, CDR2 YFSETQ. Losses at the gene ends were 6 bases for V and 7 bases for J; bases not matched to a gene: 15. The CDR3 covers 16 residues. CDR3 region: CASKRGFDRVDGELFF. The CDR3 region has the DNA TGCGCCAGCAAAAGGGGGTTCGACAGGGTTGACGGGGAGCTGTTTTTT. The full variable domain, rest sourced from reference TRBV5-1 and TRBJ2-2, is KAGVTQTPRYLIKTRGQQVTLSCSPISGHRSVSWYQQTPGQGLQFLFEYFSETQRNKGNFPGRFSGRQFSNSRSEMNVSTLELGDSALYLCASKRGFDRVDGELFFGEGSRLTVL.

This chain connects TRBV5-6 to TRBJ2-7; 9 nucleotides align to TRBD1. The CDR3 length is 16 residues. V trimming: 1 base; J trimming: 1 base; junction bases outside the gene matches: 6. CDR1 is SGHDT, CDR2 YYEEEE, per germline. The CDR3 loop is CASSLLVGTGSYEQYF. The CDR3 DNA reads as TGTGCCAGCAGCTTGTTAGTGGGGACAGGGTCCTACGAGCAGTACTTC. The complete variable domain, with remaining parts taken from reference TRBV5-6 and TRBJ2-7, reads DAGVTQSPTHLIKTRGQQVTLRCSPKSGHDTVSWYQQALGQGPQFIFQYYEEEERQRGNFPDRFSGHQFPNYSSELNVNALLLGDSALYLCASSLLVGTGSYEQYFGPGTRLTVT.

J is TRBJ1-2 and V is TRBV28, with no clear D. Trimming shortened V by 2 bases and J by 6 bases, and 10 bases separated the two germline ends. The CDR3 is 13 residues long. Germline V gene lookup returns CDR1 MDHEN and CDR2 SYDVKM. Written as DNA, the CDR3 is TGTGCCAGCAGTTTAGCCGGAGTAAATGGCTACACCTTC. It is translated as CASSLAGVNGYTF.

The CDR3 DNA is TGTGCCAGCAGGGCATGGAGGGGGGGAGACACTGAAGCTTTCTTT. Translated: CASRAWRGGDTEAFF. This chain uses TRBV27 with TRBJ1-1; the D gene is possibly TRBD1 (6 bases). With 6 bases removed from V and 3 bases from J, the gap between germline ends came to 17 bases. Looked up from germline, CDR1 is MNHEY and CDR2 is SMNVEV (reference sequence). The CDR3 has 15 residues.

This sequence joins TRBV28 and TRBJ2-5; D is unresolved. Trimming removed 4 bases at V and 1 base at J, with 13 bases between. Germline V gives CDR1 MDHEN, CDR2 SYDVKM. CDR3 size: 15 residues. The CDR3 spells CASSSPRLPQETQYF. The CDR3 nucleotides read TGTGCCAGCAGTTCCCCGCGTTTGCCCCAAGAGACCCAGTACTTC.

This clone appeared once. This sequence joins TRBV4-3 and TRBJ2-3, with D possibly being TRBD2 (6 bases). The CDR3 totals 15 residues. Germline CDR1 and CDR2: LGHNA and YSLEER. V lost 1 base and J lost 6, with 14 bases in between. The CDR3 loop reads CASSQAGTWGDTQYF. Here the CDR3 DNA reads TGCGCCAGCAGCCAAGCAGGGACTTGGGGGGATACGCAGTATTTT.

The rearrangement links TRBV28 to TRBJ2-7; the D gene is possibly TRBD1 (5 bases). Per germline, CDR1 MDHEN and CDR2 SYDVKM. This CDR3 spans 14 amino acids. The ends were cut back, 5 bases at V and 2 bases at J, with 13 bases in the middle. The CDR3 region is CASSPPTETYEQYF. The CDR3 bases are TGTGCCAGCAGTCCCCCGACAGAGACCTACGAGCAGTACTTC.